Included here is one T cell receptor (beta chain) sequence, with context. These data are taken from a study of CD8 T cells in Susac syndrome. The authors reverse transcribed about 0.5 to 1 ug RNA with random hexamers. Each CDR3 protein is one row after TCRdb ran MiXCR on the immunoSEQ multiplex PCR reads. The sample lists 200,000 or so distinct CDR3 sequences, about 95% occurring once. Looked up from germline, CDR1 is MNHNY and CDR2 is SVGAGI (reference sequence). The V end lost 10 bases, the J end lost 5 bases, and 17 bases lay between the germline ends. The CDR3 extends over 13 amino acids. The sample consisted of CD4+ T cells from PBMCs. This receptor was identified in a human donor with multiple sclerosis. The chain uses TRBV6-6 and TRBJ1-1, with D unclear. CDR3 protein: CATLQRRRTEAFF. CDR3 nucleotide sequence: TGTGCCACCTTACAGAGGCGGCGAACTGAAGCTTTCTTT.